The following is a TCR beta chain sequence with its context. Its antigen is as yet unknown. The sample originates from a study of OX40 agonist ivuxolimab in advanced cancers. About the study: An agonistic human IgG2 monoclonal antibody against OX40 (CD134) was given. Patients receiving dose escalation had hepatocellular carcinoma, melanoma, renal cell or head and neck cancer. Regarding the study as a whole: Among the least clonally expanded were partial responders at 0.1-3.0 mg/kg. On average, CD8+ T cells showed a greater number of expanded clones than CD4+.

V was trimmed by 1 base and J by 0 bases, leaving 10 bases between them. This CDR3 has 16 residues. Germline V gene lookup returns CDR1 SGHTA and CDR2 FQGNSA. Data came from immunoSEQ multiplex PCR; TCRdb stores just in-frame clones and leaves some out. Found here are tens of thousands of clones, about 86% of them singletons; the top ten hold 25% to 40%. The sample in question was CD4+ or CD8+ T cells sorted from blood, obtained in a trial of the OX40 agonist ivuxolimab. The gene calls are TRBV7-2 and TRBJ2-1; tentatively, D is TRBD2 (5 bases). This TCR derives from an adult with an advanced solid tumor such as melanoma, head and neck, liver or kidney cancer. The CDR3 sequence is CASSLESGGSYNEQFF. The CDR3 DNA reads TGTGCCAGCAGCTTAGAAAGCGGAGGCTCCTACAATGAGCAGTTCTTC.